The text below deals with one T cell receptor (beta chain). The antigen is not known. This sequence may be a read error, since a much larger clone differs from it by one base. Germline loops: CDR1 SGHTA, CDR2 FQGNSA. The CDR3 is 12 residues long. Investigators took RNA and DNA out together from about 21-30 mg of unsorted bulk tissue. Each tumor specimen held more than 75% viable tumor cells. The data stem from a study of tumor-infiltrating lymphocytes in primary liver carcinoma. Researchers generated TCR beta cDNA from about 450 ng of total RNA, relying on a constant-region primer. Three nested multiplex PCR rounds of slightly modified ARM-PCR generated TCR beta libraries. For roughly 10 cycles apiece, the opening two PCR rounds ran with TRBV1-TRBV30 forward primers and a C-beta reverse primer. TCRdb itself ran the multiplex PCR reads through MiXCR, one entry per CDR3 protein. The table records about 190,000 distinct CDR3 sequences, approximately 80% of them present only once.

Study-level results: Only about 8-25% of top clones appeared in all five tumor regions.

The sequenced sample consisted of tumor tissue from primary liver carcinoma. The V gene is TRBV7-2, the J gene TRBJ2-5; D remains ambiguous. The sequence was obtained from a man in his forties or fifties with primary liver carcinoma and hepatitis B virus infection. The CDR3 DNA follows: TGTGCCAGCAGTCTTCACAGAGAGACCCATTACTTC. Its translation is CASSLHRETHYF. Full variable domain (missing parts from reference TRBV7-2 and TRBJ2-5): GAGVSQSPSNKVTEKGKDVELRCDPISGHTALYWYRQSLGQGLEFLIYFQGNSAPDKSGLPSDRFSAERTGGSVSTLTIQRTQQEDSAVYLCASSLHRETHYFGPGTRLLVL.